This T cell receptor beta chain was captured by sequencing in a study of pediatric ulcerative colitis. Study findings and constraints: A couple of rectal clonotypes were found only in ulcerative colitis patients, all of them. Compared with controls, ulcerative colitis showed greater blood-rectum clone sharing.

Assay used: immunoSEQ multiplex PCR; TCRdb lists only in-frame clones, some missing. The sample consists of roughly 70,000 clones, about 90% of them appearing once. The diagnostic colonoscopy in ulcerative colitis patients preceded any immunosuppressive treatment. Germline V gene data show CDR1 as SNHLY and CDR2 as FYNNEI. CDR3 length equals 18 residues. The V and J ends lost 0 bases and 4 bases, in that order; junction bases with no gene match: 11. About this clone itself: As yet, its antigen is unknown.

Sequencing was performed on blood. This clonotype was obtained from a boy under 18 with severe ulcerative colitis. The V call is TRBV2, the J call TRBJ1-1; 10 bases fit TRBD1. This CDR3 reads CASSEAKDRGDSTTEAFF. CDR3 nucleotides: TGTGCCAGCAGTGAAGCTAAGGACAGGGGGGATTCTACCACTGAAGCTTTCTTT.